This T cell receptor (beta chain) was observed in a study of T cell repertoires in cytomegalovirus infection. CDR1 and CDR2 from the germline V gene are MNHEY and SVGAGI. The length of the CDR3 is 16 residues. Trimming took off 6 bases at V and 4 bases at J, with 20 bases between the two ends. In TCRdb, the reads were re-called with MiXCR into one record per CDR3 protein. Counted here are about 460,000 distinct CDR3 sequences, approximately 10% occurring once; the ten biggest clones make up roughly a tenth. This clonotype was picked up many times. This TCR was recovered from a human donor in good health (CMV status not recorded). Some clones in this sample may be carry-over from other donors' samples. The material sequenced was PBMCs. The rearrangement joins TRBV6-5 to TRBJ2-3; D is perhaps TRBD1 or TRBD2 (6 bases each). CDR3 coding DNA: TGTGCCAGCAGCTACAACAGGGAGGATCTAGCAGATACGCAGTATTTT. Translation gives CASSYNREDLADTQYF.